This T cell receptor beta chain came from a study of blood T cell repertoires in COVID-19. Study context: Samples came from the United States, Italy and Spain, spanning acute and convalescent COVID-19.

The CDR3 is 14 amino acids. Germline-derived CDR1 and CDR2 are MNHNS and SASEGT. V gave up 3 bases and J gave up 0 bases, with 6 bases separating them. Assay used: immunoSEQ multiplex PCR; TCRdb lists only in-frame clones, some missing. The sample contains around 170,000 clones, about 82% of which appear only once. This clone came up a few times. The sequenced material came from peripheral blood. This chain links TRBV6-1 with TRBJ1-5; D is uncertain. The sequence came from a man aged 45-65 years with active or convalescent COVID-19. The chain's CDR3 is CASSDRYSNQPQHF. For the CDR3, the DNA is TGTGCCAGCAGTGACAGATATAGCAATCAGCCCCAGCATTTT.